Listed below are T cell receptor beta chains from one sample, sequenced in a study of cytomegalovirus exposure and HLA in healthy donors. Repertoires were generated with immunoSEQ multiplex PCR, while TCRdb's copy carries only in-frame clones and drops some. The data contain approximately 190,000 clones, 77% of them singletons. Sequenced: PBMCs. The receptors come from a woman in her 30s in good health and CMV-seropositive. Both conserved end residues are part of each CDR3. Each record gives: CDR3 DNA, CDR3 protein, J gene, clone size, D gene, V gene, CDR3 length. D genes are given only for firm matches. Only some rows state a clone size, as once, few, many or a class for expanded clones.

TGTGCCTGGGGAGCGGGGGGCACAGATACGCAGTATTTT	CAWGAGGTDTQYF	TRBJ2-3	NA	TRBD2	TRBV30	13
TGTGCCAGCAGCTCCTCTCGCCCGGGGGATACGCAGTATTTT	CASSSSRPGDTQYF	TRBJ2-3	once	NA	TRBV5-4	14
TGCAGCGTTGGATTTGCGACAGGGTATGGCTACACCTTC	CSVGFATGYGYTF	TRBJ1-2	NA	TRBD1	TRBV29-1	13
TGCGCCAGCAGCCCGAACGGTCGGGGGGCCAACGTCCTGACTTTC	CASSPNGRGANVLTF	TRBJ2-6	few	NA	TRBV4-3	15
TGTGCCAGCAGCCAATCTGGGGCTCGGGCCGGGGAGCTGTTTTTT	CASSQSGARAGELFF	TRBJ2-2	NA	NA	TRBV14	15
TGTGCCAGCAGCTTAGTAGGGCAGGGATATGGCTACACCTTC	CASSLVGQGYGYTF	TRBJ1-2	once	NA	TRBV7-2	14
TGTGCCAGCAGTGACATCGGGGGGGCCTCCGTTTACGAGCAGTACTTC	CASSDIGGASVYEQYF	TRBJ2-7	NA	TRBD2	TRBV2	16
TGTGCCTGGAGGGAACCGGGACAGGGTAGGGACGAGCAGTACTTC	CAWREPGQGRDEQYF	TRBJ2-7	NA	TRBD1	TRBV30	15
TGTGCCAGCAGTTTCTGGGACAGGGTCCAGCCCCAGCATTTT	CASSFWDRVQPQHF	TRBJ1-5	NA	TRBD1	TRBV28	14
TGTGCCAGCAGTGACTCGGAGGAGAACACTGAAGCTTTCTTT	CASSDSEENTEAFF	TRBJ1-1	NA	NA	TRBV6-4	14
TGTGCCAGCAGCTTGAACAGGGGACGTAAAAAAGAAAAACTGTTTTTT	CASSLNRGRKKEKLFF	TRBJ1-4	NA	TRBD1	TRBV7-2	16
TGCAGTGCTAGAGCGGAGGAACTGTTTTTT	CSARAEELFF	TRBJ1-4	NA	NA	TRBV20-1	10
TGTGCCAGCAGCTTTAGCGGGGGAAACTACGAGCAGTACTTC	CASSFSGGNYEQYF	TRBJ2-7	NA	TRBD2	TRBV7-2	14
TGTGCCTGGAGTTATGGGTTGTCGGGACAGGGTTACTCACCCCTCCACTTT	CAWSYGLSGQGYSPLHF	TRBJ1-6	few	TRBD1	TRBV30	17
TGTGCCAGCAGCCCAAACAGGGGGCGCGGGGAAGGTACGCAGTATTTT	CASSPNRGRGEGTQYF	TRBJ2-3	few	TRBD1	TRBV4-2	16
TGTGCCAGCAGCTTGGACAGGGAAAGTGGCTACACCTTC	CASSLDRESGYTF	TRBJ1-2	NA	NA	TRBV5-4	13
TGTGCCAGCAGTGAAAGAGAGATACGAGGGGAAGCTTTCTTT	CASSEREIRGEAFF	TRBJ1-1	many	NA	TRBV6-1	14
TGTGCCAGCAGTTACTCAAAGGCTTCGGGTGGAAACACCATATATTTT	CASSYSKASGGNTIYF	TRBJ1-3	NA	NA	TRBV6-5	16
TGCGCCAGCAGCCGGACAGCGAACACCGGGGAGCTGTTTTTT	CASSRTANTGELFF	TRBJ2-2	NA	NA	TRBV5-1	14
TGTGCCAGCTCACCACCGGGACAGGGTGAAAGAAAGCCCCAGCATTTT	CASSPPGQGERKPQHF	TRBJ1-5	NA	TRBD1	TRBV18	16
TGTGCCAGCATTGGGGGCCTCAATCAGCCCCAGCATTTT	CASIGGLNQPQHF	TRBJ1-5	once	NA	TRBV6-6	13
TGTGCCAGCAGCACAGGCGGGACGGTGCTTGACGAGCAGTACTTC	CASSTGGTVLDEQYF	TRBJ2-7	NA	NA	TRBV9	15
TGTGCCAGCAGCCCCTGGGGACAGGCCGTTAATTCACCCCTCCACTTT	CASSPWGQAVNSPLHF	TRBJ1-6	once	TRBD1	TRBV28	16
TGTGCCAGCAGTTTTCTCAGGGGGCTCGGCAATCAGCCCCAGCATTTT	CASSFLRGLGNQPQHF	TRBJ1-5	NA	TRBD1	TRBV28	16
TGTGCCAGCAGCTTAGGTTCCGGGGTAAGAGGGACTGAAGCTTTCTTT	CASSLGSGVRGTEAFF	TRBJ1-1	NA	NA	TRBV7-2	16
TGTGCCAGCAGATCAGGGGGTTCCTCTGGGGCCAACGTCCTGACTTTC	CASRSGGSSGANVLTF	TRBJ2-6	NA	TRBD1	TRBV28	16
TGTGCCAGCAGCCAGGCTGCCGGGACTAGGGGGTGGGGTGAGCAGTTCTTC	CASSQAAGTRGWGEQFF	TRBJ2-1	NA	TRBD2	TRBV4-2	17
TGCGCCAGCAGCCCCCGAGGGAGCGGGGAAAGCACAGATACGCAGTATTTT	CASSPRGSGESTDTQYF	TRBJ2-3	few	TRBD2	TRBV4-3	17
TGTGCCAGCAGTTCGGTTCCCTATAATTCACCCCTCCACTTT	CASSSVPYNSPLHF	TRBJ1-6	once	NA	TRBV28	14
TGTGCCAGTAATGAGAACCCGTCCTACAATGAGCAGTTCTTC	CASNENPSYNEQFF	TRBJ2-1	NA	NA	TRBV19	14
TGTGCCAGCAGCCAAGTGGGCAGCCGAGAGACCCAGTACTTC	CASSQVGSRETQYF	TRBJ2-5	NA	NA	TRBV4-2	14
TGTGCCAGCAGCTTGTCGGGAAATCAGGCTTTCTTT	CASSLSGNQAFF	TRBJ1-1	NA	NA	TRBV7-9	12
TGTGCCAGCAGCCCGGGACAGGTGCCCGGGGATACGCAGTATTTT	CASSPGQVPGDTQYF	TRBJ2-3	NA	TRBD1	TRBV7-2	15
TGTGCCAGCAGTTCCTCCCCCCCGGAGACCCAGTACTTC	CASSSSPPETQYF	TRBJ2-5	NA	NA	TRBV5-4	13
TGCGCCAGCAAAATTTTAGCGGGAACCTACGAGCAGTACTTC	CASKILAGTYEQYF	TRBJ2-7	NA	TRBD2	TRBV5-1	14
TGTGCCAGCAGTTTGGGACAGGGCAATCAGCCCCAGCATTTT	CASSLGQGNQPQHF	TRBJ1-5	NA	TRBD1	TRBV28	14
TGCGCCAGCAGCCGTTGGACTGCTTCCTACGAGCAGTACTTC	CASSRWTASYEQYF	TRBJ2-7	NA	NA	TRBV5-1	14
TGTGCCAGCAGCCAAGATCTCGAGGGGGCGAGAGACTATGGCTACACCTTC	CASSQDLEGARDYGYTF	TRBJ1-2	NA	TRBD1	TRBV4-2	17
TGTGCCAGCAGTCCCCCCCCTCCGGGTCGAGAGACCCAGTACTTC	CASSPPPPGRETQYF	TRBJ2-5	few	NA	TRBV28	15
TGTGCCAGCAGCCCAGGACAGGGTCAGTATACTGAAGCTTTCTTT	CASSPGQGQYTEAFF	TRBJ1-1	NA	TRBD1	TRBV7-3	15